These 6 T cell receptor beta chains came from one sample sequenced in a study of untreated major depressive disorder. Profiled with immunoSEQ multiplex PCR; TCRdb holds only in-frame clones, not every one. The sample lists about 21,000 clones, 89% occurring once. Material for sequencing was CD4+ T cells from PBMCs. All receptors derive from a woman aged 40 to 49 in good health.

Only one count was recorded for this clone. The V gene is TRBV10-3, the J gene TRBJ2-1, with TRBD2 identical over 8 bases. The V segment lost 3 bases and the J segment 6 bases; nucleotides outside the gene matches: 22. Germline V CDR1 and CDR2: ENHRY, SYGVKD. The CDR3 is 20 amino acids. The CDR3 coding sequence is TGTGCCATCAGTGACAGGGTGTTGGGCGGGGGGCCCACAGCGATCAATGAGCAGTTCTTC. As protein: CAISDRVLGGGPTAINEQFF.

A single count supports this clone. The CDR3: CASSKRHGGRGGTGELFF. As DNA, the CDR3 is TGTGCCAGCAGCAAAAGACACGGCGGGAGAGGGGGCACCGGGGAGCTGTTTTTT. The chain recombines TRBV21-1 with TRBJ2-2; TRBD2, as called in the table, went unchecked against the DNA. TRBV21-1 is noted as a pseudogene. This CDR3 is 18 amino acids long.

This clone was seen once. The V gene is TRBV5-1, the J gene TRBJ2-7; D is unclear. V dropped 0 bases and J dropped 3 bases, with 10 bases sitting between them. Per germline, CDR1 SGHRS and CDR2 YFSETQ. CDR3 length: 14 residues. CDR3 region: CASSLAGGNYEQYF. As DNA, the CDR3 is TGCGCCAGCAGCTTGGCCGGCGGAAACTACGAGCAGTACTTC.

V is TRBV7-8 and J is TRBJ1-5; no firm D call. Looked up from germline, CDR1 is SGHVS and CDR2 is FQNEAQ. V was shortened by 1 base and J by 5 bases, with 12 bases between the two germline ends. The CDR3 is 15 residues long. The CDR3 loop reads CASSLVAGRDQPQHF. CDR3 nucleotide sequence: TGTGCCAGCAGCTTAGTGGCGGGGAGAGATCAGCCCCAGCATTTT.

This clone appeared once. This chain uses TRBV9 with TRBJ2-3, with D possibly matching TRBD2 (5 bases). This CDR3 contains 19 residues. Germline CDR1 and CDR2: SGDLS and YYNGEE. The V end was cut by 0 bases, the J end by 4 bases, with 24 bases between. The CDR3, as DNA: TGTGCCAGCAGCGTAGGAAGTTTTGCGGGTTTAATATCCTCAGATACGCAGTATTTT. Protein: CASSVGSFAGLISSDTQYF.

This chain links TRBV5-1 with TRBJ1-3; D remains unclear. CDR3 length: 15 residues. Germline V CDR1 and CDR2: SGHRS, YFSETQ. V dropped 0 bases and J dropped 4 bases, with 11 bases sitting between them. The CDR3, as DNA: TGCGCCAGCAGCTTGGAGGTTTCGGGGGGAAACACCATATATTTT. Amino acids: CASSLEVSGGNTIYF.